This TCR beta chain was recovered during a study of human T cells and chemical hapten exposure. One entry per CDR3 protein results from TCRdb running MiXCR on the RACE reads. Here the sample spans some 380,000 distinct CDR3 sequences, around 4.8% being singletons. The sample's time point: patch test 1, 2 weeks after DPC sensitization. This sample's treatment: therapeutic diphenylcyclopropenone sensitization with weekly scalp DPC. The study enrolled 18 to 70-year-old alopecia patients suitable for DPC. RNA extraction used unfractionated whole blood as the source of total RNA. Study-wide results and limits: Donor immune responses may differ from healthy people's, since all donors had alopecia.

This CDR3 has 13 amino acids. In germline, CDR1 is SQVTM, CDR2 ANQGSEA. The V end lost 1 base, the J end lost 4 bases, and 8 bases lay between the germline ends. This clonotype was recorded at least ten times. Its specificity is not known. The TCR sequence derives from a woman aged 45 to 65 with alopecia areata. Some clones in this sample may be carry-over from other donors' samples. Sequenced here: whole blood, sampled in connection with sensitization to the hapten diphenylcyclopropenone (DPC). The genes are TRBV29-1 and TRBJ2-1; perhaps TRBD1 as D (5 bases). The CDR3 sequence: CSVEGGQYNEQFF. CDR3 DNA sequence: TGCAGCGTTGAAGGGGGCCAGTACAATGAGCAGTTCTTC.